The 25 T cell receptor beta chains below come from one sample, sequenced in a study of CD8+CD57+ T cells in acquired aplastic anemia (dated by TCRdb to the late 2010s). Sequencing instrument: Illumina HiSeq 2000. TCR beta VDJ combination and CDR3 sequence profiling used genomic DNA as the template. TCRdb reprocessed the public reads (quality trimming at Q25 with fastp, clone calling with MiXCR) and kept in-frame beta chains. Every entry covers one CDR3 protein and lists the most common genes and DNA from its rows. The sample table contains 130,000 or so distinct CDR3 sequences; only one count was recorded for 41% of them. The ten largest make up almost 8.5% of the sample. The sequenced sample consisted of sorted CD4+, CD8+, or CD8+CD57+ T cells (not recorded which) from PBMCs. The source of these receptors is a human donor in good health, serving as a control.

The rearrangement links TRBV10-3 to TRBJ2-3, with TRBD2 identical over 9 bases. Germline V gene lookup returns CDR1 ENHRY and CDR2 SYGVKD. This CDR3 region has 18 residues. J was trimmed by 0 bases and V by 4 bases; bases with no gene match: 11. Here the CDR3 DNA reads TGTGCCATCAGTGCGGGGCGGGGGGGGACTGAGAGCACAGATACGCAGTATTTT. Its translation is CAISAGRGGTESTDTQYF.

This clonotype was counted many times. V and J are TRBV5-1 and TRBJ2-5; the D call may be TRBD1 or TRBD2 (5 bases each). Per the germline V gene, CDR1 is SGHRS and CDR2 is YFSETQ. With 4 bases removed from V and 2 bases from J, the gap between germline ends came to 15 bases. CDR3 length: 15 residues. The CDR3 loop reads CASSRRGTVQETQYF. The CDR3 nucleotides read TGCGCCAGCAGCCGCCGTGGGACGGTTCAAGAGACCCAGTACTTC.

This clonotype was seen many times. The chain combines TRBV6-2 or TRBV6-3 with TRBJ2-1; no reliable D call. The CDR3 totals 14 residues. The germline V and J ends were trimmed by 7 bases and 6 bases, with 16 bases remaining between them. Germline CDR1 is MNHEY and CDR2 is SVGEGT. The CDR3 nucleotides read TGTGCCAGCACTAGAGACTCGGCGTTCAATGAGCAGTTCTTC. Amino acid sequence: CASTRDSAFNEQFF.

The table lists this clonotype with a few counts. The chain recombines TRBV19 with TRBJ1-2, with 11 nucleotides matching TRBD1. CDR1 is LNHDA and CDR2 is SQIVND in the germline V gene (reference sequence). J gave up 7 bases and V 7 bases, and 14 bases lay outside the gene matches. The CDR3 has 16 residues. The CDR3 spells CASTTDRGRVGSGYTF. CDR3 sequence (DNA): TGTGCCAGTACCACGGACAGGGGGCGAGTCGGAAGTGGCTACACCTTC.

This clonotype was observed a single time. This may be a read error, as it is one base from a much larger clone. The rearrangement links TRBV19 to TRBJ1-5; tentative D call: TRBD1 (5 bases). V dropped 9 bases and J dropped 0 bases, with 15 bases sitting between them. The CDR3 length is 15 residues. The V gene's germline CDR1 is LNHDA and CDR2 SQIVND (reference sequence). The CDR3 DNA is TGTGCCAGCAGTTTCCAGGGAAGTAGCAATCAGCCCCAGCATTTT. Translating gives CASSFQGSSNQPQHF. Full variable domain (missing parts from reference TRBV19 and TRBJ1-5): DGGITQSPKYLFRKEGQNVTLSCEQNLNHDAMYWYRQDPGQGLRLIYYSQIVNDFQKGDIAEGYSVSREKKESFPLTVTSAQKNPTAFYLCASSFQGSSNQPQHFGDGTRLSIL.

This clonotype was seen repeatedly, ten times or more. The J gene is TRBJ2-3, the V gene TRBV24-1, with TRBD2 matching 7 bases. Per germline, CDR1 KGHDR and CDR2 SFDVKD. The CDR3 spans 14 residues. With V trimmed by 3 bases and J by 5 bases, 4 bases remained unmatched. This CDR3 reads CATSDKGRGDTQYF. The CDR3 DNA reads TGTGCCACCAGTGATAAAGGGAGGGGAGATACGCAGTATTTT.

J is TRBJ1-2 and V is TRBV30, with D hard to call. The CDR3 is 15 residues long. CDR1 and CDR2 from the germline V gene are GTSNPN and SVGIG (reference sequence). V lost 2 bases, J lost 8 bases, and 21 bases lay in between. CDR3 residues: CAWSTVAAGAGGYTF. The DNA of the CDR3 is TGTGCCTGGAGTACCGTAGCCGCAGGAGCGGGAGGCTACACCTTC.

V gene TRBV2 combines with J gene TRBJ1-2; D not resolved. Per germline, CDR1 SNHLY and CDR2 FYNNEI. V lost 5 bases and J 4 bases, leaving 17 bases between the germline ends. The CDR3 is 15 amino acids. CDR3 bases: TGTGCCAGCAGTCTATCCGGGCCTCGGGGCTATGGCTACACCTTC. Amino acids: CASSLSGPRGYGYTF.

The rearrangement links TRBV3-1 to TRBJ1-1; possibly TRBD1 for D (6 bases). Germline values: CDR1 LGHDT, CDR2 YNNKEL (reference sequence). V lost 1 base to trimming and J lost 4 bases, with 13 bases between them. The CDR3 is 15 residues long. CDR3 bases: TGTGCCAGCAGCCAAGGGAACCTAGGGGGCACTGAAGCTTTCTTT. Translated, it gives CASSQGNLGGTEAFF.

About this clonotype itself: A much larger clone lies a single base off, so this may be a read error. This chain uses TRBV19 with TRBJ1-4; perhaps TRBD1 as D (5 bases). CDR1 and CDR2 from the germline V gene are LNHDA and SQIVND (reference sequence). This CDR3 is built from 18 residues. The CDR3 loop reads CARSRGRTPESINERLFF. The CDR3 nucleotides read TGTGCCAGGAGTAGGGGTAGGACGCCAGAGTCTATTAATGAAAGACTGTTTTTT.

This clonotype was seen ten or more times. The V gene is TRBV2, the J gene TRBJ1-4; 8 positions agree with TRBD1. The germline V gene encodes CDR1 SNHLY and CDR2 FYNNEI. The ends lost 7 bases at V and 7 bases at J; junction bases unmatched: 11. The CDR3 has 15 amino acids. CDR3 bases: TGTGCCAGCATGGCCGCCGGGACAGGCCTTGAAAAACTGTTTTTT. This codes for CASMAAGTGLEKLFF.

This chain links TRBV7-3 with TRBJ2-3, with unresolved D. This CDR3 contains 11 residues. V gave up 2 bases and J gave up 10 bases, with 7 bases separating them. Germline assignment: CDR1 SGHTA and CDR2 FQGTGA. Written as DNA, the CDR3 is TGTGCCAGCAGCTTAGGTGGGGCGCAGTATTTT. Its protein is CASSLGGAQYF. Looking up the rest from reference TRBV7-3 and TRBJ2-3 gives the full variable domain: GAGVSQTPSNKVTEKGKYVELRCDPISGHTALYWYRQSLGQGPEFLIYFQGTGAADDSGLPNDRFFAVRPEGSVSTLKIQRTERGDSAVYLCASSLGGAQYFGPGTRLTVL.

Points on this clonotype: Being one base from a much bigger clone, this may be a read error. The CDR3 ends on some other residue instead of the conserved phenylalanine or tryptophan, so this is likely a read error. CDR3: CASSPQGVGNTIYS. DNA of the CDR3: TGTGCCAGCAGCCCACAGGGGGTTGGAAACACCATATATTCT. This chain connects TRBV9 to TRBJ1-3; the match to TRBD1 covers 8 bases. The V gene's germline CDR1 is SGDLS and CDR2 YYNGEE. This CDR3 comprises 14 residues. Trimming at V came to 4 bases and at J to 3 bases, leaving 3 bases not matched to a gene.

In this sample, this clonotype turned up many times. The chain couples TRBV3-1 to TRBJ1-2; TRBD1 matches 9 bases. The junction had 2 bases not matched to a gene; V was cut back by 0 bases and J by 3 bases. This CDR3 is 15 amino acids long. The V gene's germline CDR1 is LGHDT and CDR2 YNNKEL (reference sequence). CDR3 amino acids: CASSQETGGHYGYTF. CDR3 coding DNA: TGTGCCAGCAGCCAAGAGACAGGGGGGCACTATGGCTACACCTTC.

This clonotype showed up many times. CDR3 sequence reads: CASSQVHSYNEQFF. The CDR3 nucleotides read TGTGCCAGCAGCCAAGTGCACTCCTACAATGAGCAGTTCTTC. V is TRBV14 and J is TRBJ2-1; D not resolved. The germline V gene has CDR1 SGHDN and CDR2 FVKESK. The V end was cut by 1 base, the J end by 0 bases, with 4 bases between. This CDR3 spans 14 amino acids.

For this clonotype: This may come from a read error, since a much larger clone is one base off. The J gene is TRBJ1-2, the V gene TRBV6-2 or TRBV6-3; a weak D match, TRBD1 (6 bases). Trimming stripped 5 bases from V and 4 bases from J, with 17 bases between. From germline, CDR1 is MNHEY and CDR2 SVGEGT. This CDR3 is 15 amino acids long. DNA of the CDR3: TGTGCCAGCAGTCACCAGGGGTATAGGGCCTATGGCTACACCTTC. Translating gives CASSHQGYRAYGYTF.

The V and J genes are TRBV19 and TRBJ2-2, with TRBD1 matching 9 bases. The CDR3 has 15 residues. J was trimmed by 4 bases and V by 5 bases; bases with no gene match: 5. Germline loops: CDR1 LNHDA, CDR2 SQIVND (reference sequence). CDR3 protein: CASSSTGGGTGELFF. CDR3 bases: TGTGCCAGTAGTTCGACAGGGGGAGGCACCGGGGAGCTGTTTTTT.

This clonotype was detected ten times or more. V usage is TRBV5-1 and J usage is TRBJ1-1; no firm D call. The CDR3 is 15 residues long. V was pared by 2 bases and J by 1 base, with 12 bases between. CDR1 and CDR2 (germline): SGHRS, YFSETQ. CDR3 bases: TGCGCCAGCAGCTTTTCATCCGCCAGGAACACTGAAGCTTTCTTT. Translated, it gives CASSFSSARNTEAFF.

The rearrangement links TRBV6-1 to TRBJ2-3, with D unclear. Germline V gives CDR1 MNHNS, CDR2 SASEGT. The V and J ends lost 2 bases and 6 bases respectively, with 9 bases between them. The CDR3 runs to 13 residues. CDR3 bases: TGTGCCAGCAGTGAAATAAACGCGGATACGCAGTATTTT. This encodes CASSEINADTQYF.

This clonotype was seen repeatedly, ten times or more. V usage is TRBV7-9 and J usage is TRBJ2-1, with 8 bases lining up with TRBD1. Germline CDR1 is SEHNR and CDR2 is FQNEAQ (reference sequence). Trimming at V came to 4 bases and at J to 0 bases, leaving 8 bases not matched to a gene. This CDR3 is built from 17 residues. The CDR3 DNA reads as TGTGCCAGCAGCTCTGCCCGGACAGGGAGCTCCTACAATGAGCAGTTCTTC. It translates to CASSSARTGSSYNEQFF.

In this sample, this clonotype turned up many times. The chain carries TRBV12-3 or TRBV12-4 and TRBJ2-1; tentatively, D is TRBD1 or TRBD2 (5 bases each). V was clipped by 3 bases and J by 6 bases, with 9 bases between them. The CDR3 loop spans 13 amino acids. The DNA for the CDR3 is TGTGCCAGCAGTTTTGAAGGGACCAATGAGCAGTTCTTC. Encoded protein: CASSFEGTNEQFF.

Details on this clonotype: Given a much more abundant clone one base away, this may be a read error. CDR3 residues: CSVRDKGLPNTEAFF. CDR3 DNA sequence: TGCAGTGTTAGGGATAAGGGACTGCCGAACACTGAAGCTTTCTTT. The chain combines TRBV20-1 with TRBJ1-1; possible D gene TRBD1, 5 bases. The CDR3 sequence is 15 residues long. The V and J ends lost 7 bases and 1 base respectively, with 19 bases between them. The germline CDR1 and CDR2 sequences are DFQATT and SNEGSKA (reference sequence).

The gene calls are TRBV18 and TRBJ1-2; D is possibly TRBD1 (5 bases). Germline lookup yields CDR1 KGHSH and CDR2 LQKENI. V lost 0 bases and J lost 4, with 15 bases in between. This CDR3 comprises 16 residues. The CDR3 sequence is CASSPPPETQGYGYTF. The CDR3 DNA reads TGTGCCAGCTCACCACCGCCGGAGACCCAGGGCTATGGCTACACCTTC.

In this sample, this clonotype turned up many times. The V and J genes are TRBV29-1 and TRBJ1-1, with 9 nucleotides matching TRBD1. J lost 11 bases, V lost 0 bases, and 4 bases had no gene match. The CDR3 loop spans 12 amino acids. From germline, CDR1 is SQVTM and CDR2 ANQGSEA. This CDR3 reads CSVEDRGQGAFF. The CDR3 region has the DNA TGCAGCGTTGAAGATCGAGGACAGGGGGCTTTCTTT.

This clonotype was recorded many times. This chain connects TRBV6-1 to TRBJ1-5; D is perhaps TRBD1 (6 bases). The CDR3 totals 15 residues. Trimming took 5 bases from V and 5 from J, leaving 16 bases between them. Germline CDR1 reads MNHNS; CDR2 reads SASEGT. The CDR3 DNA sequence: TGTGCCAGCAGTCGGGACACACGGGGATATCAGCCCCAGCATTTT. Translation gives CASSRDTRGYQPQHF.